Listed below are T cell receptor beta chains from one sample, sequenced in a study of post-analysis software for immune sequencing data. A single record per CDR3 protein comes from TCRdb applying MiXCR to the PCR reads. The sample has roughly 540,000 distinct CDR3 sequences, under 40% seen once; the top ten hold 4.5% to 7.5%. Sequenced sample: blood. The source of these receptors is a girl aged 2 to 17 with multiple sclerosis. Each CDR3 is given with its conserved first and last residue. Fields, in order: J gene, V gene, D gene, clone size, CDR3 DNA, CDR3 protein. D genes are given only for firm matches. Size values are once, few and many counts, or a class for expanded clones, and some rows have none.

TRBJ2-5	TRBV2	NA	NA	TGTGCCAGCAGTCCAGGGGTACTTCAAGAGACCCAGTACTTC	CASSPGVLQETQYF
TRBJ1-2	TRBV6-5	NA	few	TGTGCCACCATCTCTGGATTGAACTATGGCTACACCTTC	CATISGLNYGYTF
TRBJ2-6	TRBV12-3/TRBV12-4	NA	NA	TGTGCCAGCAGTTTTATAGTGACGTCGAGCTCTGGGGCCAACGTCCTGACTTTC	CASSFIVTSSSGANVLTF
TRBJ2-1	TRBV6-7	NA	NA	TGTGCCAGCAGTTACGTGGGGATCATCTTTAAGAGCTCCTACAATGAGCAGTTCTTC	CASSYVGIIFKSSYNEQFF
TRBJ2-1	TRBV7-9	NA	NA	TGTGCCAGCAGCTCATCGAATCTCAATGAGCAGTTCTTC	CASSSSNLNEQFF
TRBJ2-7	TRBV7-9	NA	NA	TGTGCCAGCAGCTTTATTAACAGGCGGCAGTCCTACGAGCAGTACTTC	CASSFINRRQSYEQYF
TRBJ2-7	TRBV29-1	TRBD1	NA	TGCAGCGTGATTACCGGGACAGGCATAAGCTCCTACGAGCAGTACTTC	CSVITGTGISSYEQYF
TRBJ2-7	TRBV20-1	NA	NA	TGCAGTGCCCCGGACGGGGGATCCTACGAGCAGTACTTC	CSAPDGGSYEQYF
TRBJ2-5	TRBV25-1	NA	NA	TGTGCCAGCAGGGGATATCGGGCCGAGGAGACCCAGTACTTC	CASRGYRAEETQYF
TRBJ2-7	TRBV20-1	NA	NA	TGCAGCGCGGTGTACCGCTCCTACAATGAGCAGTACTTC	CSAVYRSYNEQYF
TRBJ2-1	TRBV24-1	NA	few	TGTGCCACCAGTGATTTCAAAGGACATGAGCAGTTCTTC	CATSDFKGHEQFF
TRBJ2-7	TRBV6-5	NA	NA	TGTGCCAGCAGTACCGGACTAACTGGTCTCGAGCAGTACTTC	CASSTGLTGLEQYF
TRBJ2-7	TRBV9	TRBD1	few	TGTGCCAGCACCCCACGGGCGGCAGGGGGCTACGAGCAGTACTTC	CASTPRAAGGYEQYF
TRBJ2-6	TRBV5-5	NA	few	TGTGCCAGCAGTTTCGTTGGGGTTACTGGGGCCAACGTCCTGACTTTC	CASSFVGVTGANVLTF
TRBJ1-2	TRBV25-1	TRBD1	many	TGTGCCAGCACCATGACAGGGGAGGGTGGCTACACCTTC	CASTMTGEGGYTF
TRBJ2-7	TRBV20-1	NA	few	TGCAGTGCTAGAGAGGGCTTCCGCTACGAGCAGTACTTC	CSAREGFRYEQYF